Presented here are 15 T cell receptor beta chains from one specimen sequenced in a study of T cell responses to AZD1222 COVID-19 vaccine. The table came from immunoSEQ multiplex PCR; TCRdb's copy has only in-frame clones and leaves some out. The sample has under 150,000 clones, roughly 92% seen once. The specimen comprised peripheral blood, sampled 28 days after the second AZD1222 dose. The source of these receptors is an adult who received the AZD1222 COVID-19 vaccine.

This clone is a singleton in its sample. The genes are TRBV4-1 and TRBJ1-2, with unresolved D. Germline CDR1 and CDR2: MGHRA and YSYEKL. The CDR3 consists of 16 residues. The V end lost 4 bases, the J end lost 2 bases, and 17 bases lay between the germline ends. This CDR3 is CASSPLVREANYGYTF. CDR3 nucleotide sequence: TGCGCCAGCAGCCCCCTAGTTAGGGAGGCGAACTATGGCTACACCTTC.

In this sample, this clone turned up once. The rearrangement joins TRBV13 to TRBJ1-1; D is undetermined. Germline values: CDR1 PRHDT, CDR2 FYEKMQ (reference sequence). The CDR3 is 14 residues long. Trimming removed 1 base at V and 3 bases at J, with 9 bases between. The DNA of the CDR3 is TGTGCCAGCAGCTTAGTGGGGTGGGACACTGAAGCTTTCTTT. Its translation: CASSLVGWDTEAFF.

This rearrangement joins TRBV28 to TRBJ1-1, with D possibly matching TRBD1 (5 bases). The CDR3 is 15 amino acids. Germline lookup yields CDR1 MDHEN and CDR2 SYDVKM. With 2 bases removed from V and 4 bases from J, the gap between germline ends came to 14 bases. CDR3 loop: CASSLMAGIVTEAFF. In DNA, the CDR3 is TGTGCCAGCAGTTTAATGGCAGGGATTGTCACTGAAGCTTTCTTT.

V is TRBV2 and J is TRBJ2-2; D possibly corresponds to TRBD2 (5 bases). V lost 3 bases and J lost 4, with 9 bases in between. CDR3 size: 14 residues. Per the germline V gene, CDR1 is SNHLY and CDR2 is FYNNEI. The CDR3 loop reads CASSEAGFTGELFF. DNA for the CDR3: TGTGCCAGCAGTGAGGCGGGTTTCACCGGGGAGCTGTTTTTT.

This clone was recorded a few times. The rearrangement joins TRBV6-5 to TRBJ2-6; D not resolved. Germline values: CDR1 MNHEY, CDR2 SVGAGI. Trimming took off 7 bases at V and 0 bases at J, with 10 bases between the two ends. This CDR3 has 15 amino acids. DNA of the CDR3: TGTGCCAGCACACCAACCCTCTCTGGGGCCAACGTCCTGACTTTC. Protein sequence: CASTPTLSGANVLTF.

V and J are TRBV12-3 or TRBV12-4 and TRBJ1-1; 7 positions agree with TRBD1. This CDR3 has 11 residues. The J segment lost 11 bases and the V segment lost 3 bases, leaving 3 bases of the junction unmatched. The DNA for the CDR3 is TGTGCCAGCAGTTTCCAGGGGGGTGCTTTCTTT. As protein: CASSFQGGAFF.

The J gene is TRBJ1-1, the V gene TRBV13; D not resolved. CDR3 length equals 13 residues. Germline V CDR1 and CDR2: PRHDT, FYEKMQ (reference sequence). V was pared by 3 bases and J by 6 bases, with 11 bases between. CDR3 amino acids: CASSFGSSAEAFF. CDR3 sequence (DNA): TGTGCCAGCAGCTTCGGCTCTAGTGCTGAAGCTTTCTTT.

This clone has just one count. The gene calls are TRBV28 and TRBJ1-6; D not certain. CDR1 and CDR2 (germline): MDHEN, SYDVKM. V was trimmed by 8 bases and J by 0 bases, leaving 14 bases between them. The CDR3 sequence is 16 residues long. The CDR3 DNA is TGTGCCAGCGGCGAGGAAGGGAGCTCCTATAATTCACCCCTCCACTTT. This sequence encodes CASGEEGSSYNSPLHF.

The chain carries TRBV19 and TRBJ2-2, with D tentatively TRBD1 (6 bases). V was cut by 5 bases and J by 7 bases, with 17 bases left in between. The CDR3 has 15 amino acids. Germline lookup yields CDR1 LNHDA and CDR2 SQIVND (reference sequence). The CDR3 reads CASSVGTRGIGELFF. The CDR3 DNA sequence: TGTGCCAGTAGTGTGGGGACAAGGGGAATCGGGGAGCTGTTTTTT.

The chain joins TRBV7-2 to TRBJ1-4; TRBD1 matches 9 bases. The V and J ends lost 8 bases and 7 bases, in that order; junction bases with no gene match: 11. This CDR3 is 15 amino acids long. From germline, CDR1 is SGHTA and CDR2 FQGNSA. In DNA form, the CDR3 reads TGTGCCAGCCGAGAGGCCGGGACAGGGCGTGAAAAACTGTTTTTT. Translating gives CASREAGTGREKLFF.

V usage is TRBV6-6 and J usage is TRBJ2-5; 7 nucleotides align to TRBD1. The CDR3 is made up of 18 amino acids. Germline loops: CDR1 MNHNY, CDR2 SVGAGI (reference sequence). V trimming: 5 bases; J trimming: 1 base; junction bases outside the gene matches: 16. The CDR3 nucleotides are TGTGCCAGCAGTCGCTGGGGACAGATCGCTCCTCTCCAAGAGACCCAGTACTTC. It translates to CASSRWGQIAPLQETQYF.

The chain recombines TRBV4-2 with TRBJ2-1, with 8 bases lining up with TRBD2. Germline V gene data show CDR1 as LGHNA and CDR2 as YNFKEQ. This CDR3 comprises 18 residues. V lost 2 bases, J lost 6 bases, and 15 bases stayed unmatched. The chain's CDR3 is CASSQNQGVAGGRNEQFF. CDR3 sequence (DNA): TGTGCCAGCAGCCAAAATCAGGGAGTGGCGGGGGGACGCAATGAGCAGTTCTTC.

The V and J genes are TRBV7-9 and TRBJ1-1; TRBD1 is a possible D gene (5 bases). Germline CDR1 SEHNR, CDR2 FQNEAQ (reference sequence). CDR3 length equals 14 residues. V gave up 1 base and J gave up 8 bases, with 14 bases separating them. CDR3 region: CASSLGGGEDEAFF. The CDR3 coding sequence is TGTGCCAGCAGCTTAGGAGGAGGGGAAGACGAAGCTTTCTTT.

V gene TRBV2 combines with J gene TRBJ2-2; 10 bases align to TRBD1. The CDR3 extends over 17 amino acids. CDR1 SNHLY and CDR2 FYNNEI come from the germline V gene. Trimming removed 8 bases from V and 5 bases from J; junction bases left unmatched: 14. The CDR3 is CASRAIPGQGKTGELFF. CDR3 in DNA: TGTGCCAGCCGAGCCATCCCGGGACAGGGGAAGACCGGGGAGCTGTTTTTT.

The rearrangement links TRBV4-3 to TRBJ1-2, with D perhaps TRBD1 (5 bases). Trimming removed 3 bases at V and 5 bases at J, with 10 bases between. CDR1 is LGHNA and CDR2 is YSLEER in the germline V gene. CDR3 length: 13 amino acids. The CDR3 nucleotides read TGCGCCAGCAGCCATCCGGGGGATTATGGCTACACCTTC. Protein product: CASSHPGDYGYTF.